This TCR beta chain appears in the sequencing data of a study of cytotoxic CD8 clonotypes in ibrutinib-treated CLL. Notes on this clone: Its matching antigen is unknown.

Study-wide findings and caveats: Few clonotypes were public, and these shrank or held steady under treatment. Clonality was elevated at ibrutinib response and had returned toward baseline at progression.

Investigators sought sequencing depths of between 1 in 200,000 and 1 in 1 million T cells. Method: immunoSEQ multiplex PCR; TCRdb's copy keeps in-frame clones and lacks some. The sample carries approximately 46,000 clones, roughly 69% recorded once. Trimming took 3 bases from V and 4 from J, leaving 22 bases between them. The CDR3 loop spans 17 amino acids. The V gene's germline CDR1 is MDHEN and CDR2 SYDVKM. J is TRBJ2-7 and V is TRBV28; TRBD2 is a possible D gene (6 bases). The sequenced sample was PBMCs, obtained after 12 months of ibrutinib treatment. This receptor was obtained from a human donor with chronic lymphocytic leukemia. CDR3 in amino acids: CASSLGDGGYLTYEQYF. The CDR3 coding sequence is TGTGCCAGCAGTTTGGGGGATGGGGGGTATTTGACGTACGAGCAGTACTTC.